This T cell receptor (beta chain) appears in the sequencing data of a study of blood T cells in healthy people across ages. The V gene's germline CDR1 is DFQATT and CDR2 SNEGSKA (reference sequence). Trimming pared 4 bases from V and 5 bases from J, leaving 20 bases between. The CDR3 is made up of 15 amino acids. With a J-beta primer mix and a sample-barcoded 5' primer, a second PCR ran about 7 to 11 cycles. TCRdb re-called the 5' RACE reads through MiXCR, storing one row per CDR3 protein. This table holds over 950,000 distinct CDR3 sequences, approximately 50% found once. Regarding this clonotype: Its antigen remains unidentified.

Study results and limitations: Estimated diversity that came from one million T cells was considered an underestimate. TCR beta diversity tracked closely with naive T cell percentage.

The TCR sequence derives from a woman aged 55-75 years in good health. The chain has TRBV20-1 and TRBJ1-2, with D perhaps TRBD1 (6 bases). The material sequenced was blood. CDR3 DNA: TGCAGTGCTATAGGGACACTAAAAATGGGGTATGGCTACACCTTC. Its protein is CSAIGTLKMGYGYTF.